Below, one T cell receptor beta chain is given with its context. Its antigen is unidentified. Every donor was a healthy person donating bone marrow. The source of the sample is a study of cytomegalovirus exposure and HLA in healthy donors. PCR was performed using 60 Vbeta and 13 Jbeta primers. In the authors' workflow: An analysis that came later counted some 80 million unique TCR beta chains, approximately 10 million shared. Sequencing was performed with immunoSEQ multiplex PCR; in TCRdb, only in-frame clones are kept and a portion is missing. V and J calls and clone size follow that table, whereas D and trimming were derived from the DNA. The sample yields 170,000 or so clones, about four fifths seen once. Germline CDR1 and CDR2: SGHRS and YFSETQ. There are 18 residues in the CDR3. With 0 bases clipped from V and 3 bases from J, the junction kept 9 bases outside the gene matches. Broader study findings: A later examination showed that TCR association rates differed by HLA locus, with DRB1 most and HLA-C fewest. CMV antigen specificity of three CMV-associated chains was confirmed in vitro.

This TCR was recovered from a boy aged 2 to 10 in good health and CMV-seronegative. The rearrangement uses TRBV5-1 and TRBJ2-7; TRBD2 matches at 13 bases. Sequencing was done on a sample of PBMCs. CDR3 amino acids: CASSLAAKGLAGIYEQYF. The CDR3 nucleotides read TGCGCCAGCAGCTTGGCCGCAAAGGGACTAGCGGGAATCTACGAGCAGTACTTC.